A single sample is the source of the 25 T cell receptor beta chains below, sequenced in a study of OX40 agonist ivuxolimab in advanced cancers. Clones were sequenced by immunoSEQ multiplex PCR, and TCRdb holds only the in-frame ones, with some missing. The table records more than 85,000 clones, around nine tenths of them present only once. Source: CD4+ or CD8+ T cells sorted from blood, taken in a trial of the OX40 agonist ivuxolimab. The source of these receptors is an adult with an advanced solid tumor such as melanoma, head and neck, liver or kidney cancer.

The V gene is TRBV5-1, the J gene TRBJ2-2; TRBD2 aligns across 10 bases. The J segment lost 4 bases and the V segment lost 0 bases, leaving 3 bases of the junction unmatched. The CDR3 spans 16 residues. CDR1 and CDR2 from the germline V gene are SGHRS and YFSETQ. The DNA for the CDR3 is TGCGCCAGCAGCTTGGAGCGGACTAGCGGCACCGGGGAGCTGTTTTTT. Encoded protein: CASSLERTSGTGELFF.

This clone has just one count. The chain is built from TRBV7-2 and TRBJ2-1; no firm D call. Trimming pared 5 bases from V and 7 bases from J, leaving 9 bases between. Germline V CDR1 and CDR2: SGHTA, FQGNSA. The CDR3 length is 12 residues. CDR3 in DNA: TGTGCCAGCAGCCCCACCCGGAATGAGCAGTTCTTC. This sequence encodes CASSPTRNEQFF.

The V call is TRBV4-2, the J call TRBJ2-2; D ambiguous. CDR1 is LGHNA and CDR2 is YNFKEQ in the germline V gene. V lost 0 bases, J lost 2 bases, and 4 bases lay in between. This CDR3 is 14 amino acids long. As DNA, the CDR3 is TGTGCCAGCAGCCAAGAAGTCAACACCGGGGAGCTGTTTTTT. Amino acid sequence: CASSQEVNTGELFF.

The chain combines TRBV19 with TRBJ1-5; the D gene is possibly TRBD1 (5 bases). The CDR3 sequence is 14 residues long. The V and J ends lost 10 bases and 5 bases respectively, with 18 bases between them. Per the germline V gene, CDR1 is LNHDA and CDR2 is SQIVND (reference sequence). CDR3 in DNA: TGTGCCACCCGTGGGGCAGATTTACATCAGCCCCAGCATTTT. Translating it yields CATRGADLHQPQHF.

The chain recombines TRBV29-1 with TRBJ2-7; the match to TRBD2 covers 8 bases. CDR1 and CDR2 (germline): SQVTM, ANQGSEA. The length of the CDR3 is 12 residues. The J segment lost 4 bases and the V segment lost 3 bases, leaving 2 bases of the junction unmatched. The CDR3 nucleotides are TGCAGCGTTGAGGCGGGGGGTTACGAGCAGTACTTC. Translation gives CSVEAGGYEQYF.

The chain links TRBV5-4 to TRBJ2-3; D uncertain. This CDR3 has 11 residues. Trimming took off 3 bases at V and 9 bases at J, with 8 bases between the two ends. Germline V CDR1 and CDR2: SGHNT, YYREEE (reference sequence). CDR3 nucleotides: TGTGCCAGCAGCTCCCAGTTAACGCAGTATTTT. Residues: CASSSQLTQYF.

The chain is built from TRBV18 and TRBJ1-2; 7 bases are shared with TRBD1. V lost 3 bases to trimming and J lost 6 bases; unmatched junction nucleotides: 7. CDR3 size: 14 residues. Per germline, CDR1 KGHSH and CDR2 LQKENI. The CDR3 bases are TGTGCCAGCTCACCGTACGGGACAGCCGATGGCTACACCTTC. Protein product: CASSPYGTADGYTF.

The chain employs TRBV27 and TRBJ2-3; D is perhaps TRBD2 (7 bases). Germline V gives CDR1 MNHEY, CDR2 SMNVEV (reference sequence). Trimming cost V 3 bases and J 3 bases, with 19 bases left between them. This CDR3 region has 17 residues. The CDR3 nucleotides are TGTGCCAGCAGTTTGGGGGCTAGCGGAGCGGGGACAGATACGCAGTATTTT. Amino acid sequence: CASSLGASGAGTDTQYF.

The V gene is TRBV7-9, the J gene TRBJ2-3; D may be TRBD2 (6 bases). Germline CDR1 is SEHNR and CDR2 is FQNEAQ (reference sequence). CDR3 length: 17 amino acids. V was pared by 3 bases and J by 0 bases, with 16 bases between. The CDR3 sequence: CASSLQAGAGSTDTQYF. The CDR3 DNA is TGTGCCAGCAGCTTGCAAGCCGGCGCGGGAAGCACAGATACGCAGTATTTT.

The V and J genes are TRBV7-2 and TRBJ2-3; D might be TRBD1 (6 bases). The V end was cut by 4 bases, the J end by 2 bases, with 13 bases between. CDR1 SGHTA and CDR2 FQGNSA come from the germline V gene. This CDR3 is built from 15 residues. In DNA form, the CDR3 reads TGTGCCAGCAGCTCAAGAGGGGACAACACAGATACGCAGTATTTT. Encoded protein: CASSSRGDNTDTQYF.

V gene TRBV5-1 combines with J gene TRBJ2-6; unclear D gene. Germline assignment: CDR1 SGHRS and CDR2 YFSETQ. The CDR3 runs to 14 residues. V was pared by 0 bases and J by 0 bases, with 1 base between. In DNA form, the CDR3 reads TGCGCCAGCAGCTTGGACTCTGGGGCCAACGTCCTGACTTTC. It is translated as CASSLDSGANVLTF.

The V call is TRBV5-4, the J call TRBJ2-4; D not certain. Germline V gene lookup returns CDR1 SGHNT and CDR2 YYREEE (reference sequence). Trimming pared 4 bases from V and 0 bases from J, leaving 8 bases between. This CDR3 contains 14 residues. CDR3 nucleotide sequence: TGTGCCAGCAGCGAGCAGATAGCCAAAAACATTCAGTACTTC. Its translation is CASSEQIAKNIQYF.

The chain couples TRBV15 to TRBJ2-1; 8 bases line up with TRBD1. The CDR3 is 14 amino acids. CDR1 is LNHNV, CDR2 YYDKDF, per germline (reference sequence). The V and J ends lost 5 bases and 8 bases, in that order; junction bases with no gene match: 8. As DNA, the CDR3 is TGTGCCACCAGCCGGGACAGGCCTCAGGATGAGCAGTTCTTC. This translates into CATSRDRPQDEQFF.

V gene TRBV6-6 combines with J gene TRBJ1-2, with 7 bases matching TRBD1. V was clipped by 4 bases and J by 4 bases; unmatched bases: 3. The CDR3 has 13 amino acids. Germline loops: CDR1 MNHNY, CDR2 SVGAGI (reference sequence). CDR3 nucleotides: TGTGCCAGCAGTTCAGGGGGAAGCTATGGCTACACCTTC. It yields the protein CASSSGGSYGYTF.

This chain connects TRBV7-9 to TRBJ2-4; tentatively, D is TRBD1 (6 bases). With 3 bases removed from V and 0 bases from J, the gap between germline ends came to 6 bases. Germline V gene lookup returns CDR1 SEHNR and CDR2 FQNEAQ (reference sequence). The CDR3 has 14 amino acids. CDR3 in amino acids: CASSLGQAKNIQYF. For the CDR3, the DNA is TGTGCCAGCAGCTTGGGACAAGCCAAAAACATTCAGTACTTC.

The chain joins TRBV7-3 to TRBJ2-1, with 9 bases matching TRBD2. From germline, CDR1 is SGHTA and CDR2 FQGTGA. The CDR3 totals 16 residues. V shed 5 bases and J 5 bases; nucleotides not matched to a gene: 10. The CDR3 loop is CASSLTSGRRNNEQFF. The CDR3, as DNA: TGTGCCAGCAGCCTGACCAGCGGGAGGAGGAACAATGAGCAGTTCTTC.

The chain combines TRBV5-6 with TRBJ1-1, with D maybe TRBD1 (6 bases). The V end lost 4 bases, the J end lost 2 bases, and 18 bases lay between the germline ends. Germline V lookup: CDR1 SGHDT, CDR2 YYEEEE. The CDR3 totals 16 residues. CDR3 in DNA: TGTGCCAGCAGCGATCTAACGGACAGTCCTAACACTGAAGCTTTCTTT. It encodes CASSDLTDSPNTEAFF.

The chain has TRBV6-6 and TRBJ1-5, with D unresolved. The CDR3 runs to 14 residues. Germline values: CDR1 MNHNY, CDR2 SVGAGI (reference sequence). V gave up 2 bases and J gave up 0 bases, with 5 bases separating them. The CDR3 region is CASSYQDSNQPQHF. CDR3 bases: TGTGCCAGCAGTTACCAGGATAGCAATCAGCCCCAGCATTTT.

The V and J genes are TRBV5-1 and TRBJ2-5; D possibly matches TRBD1 or TRBD2 (5 bases each). The CDR3 is made up of 15 amino acids. CDR1 and CDR2 (germline): SGHRS, YFSETQ. The germline V and J ends were trimmed by 2 bases and 2 bases, with 13 bases remaining between them. The chain's CDR3 is CASSFGAGPQETQYF. The DNA of the CDR3 is TGCGCCAGCAGCTTCGGGGCCGGGCCTCAAGAGACCCAGTACTTC.

The J gene is TRBJ2-2, the V gene TRBV18; no definite D call. In germline, CDR1 is KGHSH, CDR2 LQKENI. The CDR3 runs to 16 residues. Trimming pared 1 base from V and 1 base from J, leaving 10 bases between. Here the CDR3 reads CASSPQGIKNTGELFF. In DNA, the CDR3 is TGTGCCAGCTCACCACAGGGAATAAAGAACACCGGGGAGCTGTTTTTT.

This chain joins TRBV10-3 and TRBJ2-2; D assignment may be TRBD1 or TRBD2 (5 bases each). The germline V and J ends were trimmed by 3 bases and 4 bases, with 12 bases remaining between them. The CDR3 is 15 amino acids. Germline lookup yields CDR1 ENHRY and CDR2 SYGVKD. CDR3 residues: CAISDGRAGTGELFF. The CDR3 DNA sequence: TGTGCCATCAGTGATGGCAGGGCGGGCACCGGGGAGCTGTTTTTT.

The J gene is TRBJ2-7, the V gene TRBV5-4; D is ambiguous. This CDR3 spans 14 amino acids. Trimming cost V 2 bases and J 6 bases, with 15 bases left between them. Germline V gene lookup returns CDR1 SGHNT and CDR2 YYREEE (reference sequence). This CDR3 is CASSLEKAIGEQYF. CDR3 DNA: TGTGCCAGCAGCTTAGAAAAAGCGATCGGCGAGCAGTACTTC. The entire variable domain, with the rest obtained from reference TRBV5-4 and TRBJ2-7, is as follows: ETGVTQSPTHLIKTRGQQVTLRCSSQSGHNTVSWYQQALGQGPQFIFQYYREEENGRGNFPPRFSGLQFPNYSSELNVNALELDDSALYLCASSLEKAIGEQYFGPGTRLTVT.

This chain uses TRBV7-9 with TRBJ2-5; 8 positions match TRBD2. Trimming removed 2 bases from V and 9 bases from J; junction bases left unmatched: 8. Per the germline V gene, CDR1 is SEHNR and CDR2 is FQNEAQ (reference sequence). There are 14 residues in the CDR3. The DNA for the CDR3 is TGTGCCAGCAGCTTACCTAGCGGGCGTGGGGCCCAGTACTTC. Translating it yields CASSLPSGRGAQYF.

The V call is TRBV27, the J call TRBJ2-2; 10 bases match TRBD1. The CDR3 is 16 residues long. Germline CDR1 MNHEY, CDR2 SMNVEV (reference sequence). V lost 2 bases to trimming and J lost 7 bases; unmatched junction nucleotides: 7. In DNA, the CDR3 is TGTGCCAGCAGTTTAGGGACAGGGGCTCGAGGCGGGGAGCTGTTTTTT. Encoded protein: CASSLGTGARGGELFF.

The genes are TRBV19 and TRBJ1-5; the D gene is possibly TRBD1 (6 bases). The length of the CDR3 is 14 residues. Trimming shortened V by 3 bases and J by 3 bases, and 9 bases separated the two germline ends. Germline values: CDR1 LNHDA, CDR2 SQIVND (reference sequence). CDR3 in DNA: TGTGCCAGTAGTATCAGGGGTAACAATCAGCCCCAGCATTTT. Protein: CASSIRGNNQPQHF.